This TCR beta chain was retrieved from a study of technical replicates of blood from a few donors (dated 2017 in TCRdb). The CDR3 goes from the cysteine to the phenylalanine over 16 residues. CDR3 DNA only is kept here, 48 bases in frame from base 1. V loses 2 bases, J loses 6 bases, and the germline ends lie 16 bases apart. Per the germline V gene (reference sequence), MNHEY is the CDR1 and SMNVEV is the CDR2. This clone showed up just once. No cognate antigen has been identified for it. No clone much larger than this one lies a single base away; base qualities are absent. Libraries were constructed by the immunoSEQ multiplex PCR assay. TCRdb took over this immuneACCESS table, retaining in-frame rearrangements with V and J assigned. Such tables are incomplete; in checked studies, under half of the missing clones stem from an unresolved V gene, and the remainder is unexplained. Within this sample are tens of thousands of clones, with over 75% of them counted one time only. The ten largest make up under 0.5% of the sample.

In this chain, TRBV27 is recombined with TRBJ2-2, with the D gene too uncertain to name. The sequenced sample was T cells isolated from PBMCs. The sequence derives from a human donor in good health. The CDR3 protein is CASSLTPAKSPGELFF. The DNA sequence reads TGTGCCAGCAGTTTAACCCCCGCGAAGTCCCCCGGGGAGCTGTTTTTT.